These T cell receptor beta chains were read from a single sample in a study of blood T cell repertoires in COVID-19. TCRdb's table, derived via immunoSEQ multiplex PCR, lists solely in-frame clones and lacks some. In the table there are tens of thousands of clones, 70% to 90% of which are singletons. Sample: peripheral blood. The receptors stem from a man in his sixties or seventies with acute or convalescent COVID-19. The CDR3 runs from the conserved cysteine through the conserved F or W. Each record gives: clone size, V gene, J gene, D gene, CDR3 protein, CDR3 DNA. D genes are given only for firm matches. For some rows the clone size is stated as once, few or many, or as a class when expanded; others skip it.

abundance: NA
v_gene: TRBV24-1
j_gene: TRBJ1-5
d_gene: TRBD1
CDR3aa: CATSGSDRAGNQPQHF
CDR3nt: TGTGCCACCAGTGGCTCGGACAGGGCTGGCAATCAGCCCCAGCATTTT

abundance: NA
v_gene: TRBV6-6
j_gene: TRBJ2-5
d_gene: TRBD2
CDR3aa: CASSLGLAEETQYF
CDR3nt: TGTGCCAGCAGCCTAGGACTAGCGGAAGAGACCCAGTACTTC

abundance: NA
v_gene: TRBV7-2
j_gene: TRBJ1-4
d_gene: TRBD1
CDR3aa: CASSYAGTARPEKLFF
CDR3nt: TGTGCCAGCAGCTACGCCGGGACAGCGAGACCCGAAAAACTGTTTTTT

abundance: NA
v_gene: TRBV18
j_gene: TRBJ2-1
d_gene: NA
CDR3aa: CASSPGDKGLEQFF
CDR3nt: TGTGCCAGCTCACCAGGGGACAAAGGTCTTGAGCAGTTCTTC

abundance: NA
v_gene: TRBV15
j_gene: TRBJ1-2
d_gene: NA
CDR3aa: CATSSRQGTYGYTF
CDR3nt: TGTGCCACCAGCAGTCGGCAGGGGACCTATGGCTACACCTTC

abundance: NA
v_gene: TRBV6-2/TRBV6-3
j_gene: TRBJ1-2
d_gene: NA
CDR3aa: CASSQDTYYGYTF
CDR3nt: TGTGCCAGCAGTCAGGATACTTACTATGGCTACACCTTC

abundance: NA
v_gene: TRBV28
j_gene: TRBJ1-1
d_gene: TRBD1
CDR3aa: CASSPGTGEAFF
CDR3nt: TGTGCCAGCAGCCCCGGGACAGGTGAAGCTTTCTTT

abundance: NA
v_gene: TRBV6-2/TRBV6-3
j_gene: TRBJ1-4
d_gene: NA
CDR3aa: CASSYRGNEKLFF
CDR3nt: TGTGCCAGCAGTTATAGGGGGAATGAAAAACTGTTTTTT

abundance: NA
v_gene: TRBV5-1
j_gene: TRBJ2-1
d_gene: TRBD1
CDR3aa: CASSLSGDRGYDEQFF
CDR3nt: TGCGCCAGCAGCTTGTCGGGGGACAGGGGTTACGATGAGCAGTTCTTC

abundance: once
v_gene: TRBV11-2
j_gene: TRBJ2-5
d_gene: NA
CDR3aa: CASSFLGLGQRAQETQYF
CDR3nt: TGTGCCAGCAGCTTTCTCGGGCTAGGACAAAGGGCCCAAGAGACCCAGTACTTC

abundance: NA
v_gene: TRBV7-7
j_gene: TRBJ2-2
d_gene: TRBD2
CDR3aa: CASSFGLAANTGELFF
CDR3nt: TGTGCCAGCAGCTTCGGACTAGCGGCGAACACCGGGGAGCTGTTTTTT

abundance: NA
v_gene: TRBV25-1
j_gene: TRBJ2-3
d_gene: NA
CDR3aa: CASSVYGGQADTQYF
CDR3nt: TGTGCCAGCAGTGTGTACGGGGGGCAGGCAGATACGCAGTATTTT

abundance: once
v_gene: TRBV5-4
j_gene: TRBJ1-2
d_gene: NA
CDR3aa: CASSSQGNGYTF
CDR3nt: TGTGCCAGCAGCTCACAGGGTAACGGCTACACCTTC

abundance: NA
v_gene: TRBV5-4
j_gene: TRBJ2-2
d_gene: TRBD1
CDR3aa: CASSPQGADTGELFF
CDR3nt: TGTGCCAGCAGCCCGCAGGGGGCCGACACCGGGGAGCTGTTTTTT

abundance: NA
v_gene: TRBV2
j_gene: TRBJ1-2
d_gene: NA
CDR3aa: CASSEGSSLYGYTF
CDR3nt: TGTGCCAGCAGTGAAGGTAGCTCGCTTTATGGCTACACCTTC

abundance: NA
v_gene: TRBV5-4
j_gene: TRBJ2-2
d_gene: TRBD1
CDR3aa: CASSLGQGGGELFF
CDR3nt: TGTGCCAGCAGCTTGGGACAGGGTGGCGGGGAGCTGTTTTTT